This is a list of T cell receptor beta chains from one sample in a study of early T cells in non-severe SARS-CoV-2 infection. TCRdb used MiXCR to reprocess the 5' RACE reads, holding one entry per CDR3 protein. This sample has tens of thousands of distinct CDR3 sequences, with about 14% found just once. Sequencing input: whole blood. Receptors originate from an adult who was a healthcare worker with PCR-confirmed SARS-CoV-2 infection or an uninfected control (not recorded which). Each CDR3 is given with its conserved first and last residue. Each record gives: J gene, clone size, V gene, D gene, CDR3 DNA, CDR3 protein. D genes are given only for firm matches. Clone size, where shown, is once, few, many, or a class for clones that have expanded.

J gene: TRBJ2-1
clone size: -
V gene: TRBV3-1
D gene: TRBD1
CDR3 DNA: TGTGCCAGCAAAGGCTTGGGACAGGGGTACAATGAGCAGTTCTTC
CDR3 protein: CASKGLGQGYNEQFF

J gene: TRBJ2-1
clone size: -
V gene: TRBV12-3/TRBV12-4
D gene: -
CDR3 DNA: TGTGCCAGCAGTCGACCCGGATCCTACAATGAGCAGTTCTTC
CDR3 protein: CASSRPGSYNEQFF

J gene: TRBJ1-1
clone size: few
V gene: TRBV28
D gene: -
CDR3 DNA: TGTGCCACATTGGGAGAAACTGAAGCTTTCTTT
CDR3 protein: CATLGETEAFF

J gene: TRBJ2-1
clone size: -
V gene: TRBV5-1
D gene: -
CDR3 DNA: TGCGCCAGCAGCTTTATCGGGGGGCCGTATGAGCAGTTCTTC
CDR3 protein: CASSFIGGPYEQFF

J gene: TRBJ2-3
clone size: -
V gene: TRBV5-1
D gene: TRBD2
CDR3 DNA: TGCGCCAGCAGCTACCAAACTAGCGGGAGGCCAGATACGCAGTATTTT
CDR3 protein: CASSYQTSGRPDTQYF

J gene: TRBJ1-1
clone size: many
V gene: TRBV7-9
D gene: TRBD1
CDR3 DNA: TGTGCCAGCAGCTCACAGGGGCGATCGCTCCTTGACGACCTTGAAGCTTTCTTT
CDR3 protein: CASSSQGRSLLDDLEAFF

J gene: TRBJ2-1
clone size: -
V gene: TRBV20-1
D gene: TRBD2
CDR3 DNA: TGCAGTGCCCCGGGACTAGCATACAATGAGCAGTTCTTC
CDR3 protein: CSAPGLAYNEQFF

J gene: TRBJ1-5
clone size: many
V gene: TRBV7-2
D gene: -
CDR3 DNA: TGTGCCAGCAGCTTAGGACAGGCGTCAAATCAGCCCCAGCATTTT
CDR3 protein: CASSLGQASNQPQHF

J gene: TRBJ2-7
clone size: -
V gene: TRBV29-1
D gene: -
CDR3 DNA: TGCAGCGTTTATGCAGCAACCTACGAGCAGTACTTC
CDR3 protein: CSVYAATYEQYF

J gene: TRBJ1-1
clone size: few
V gene: TRBV7-3
D gene: -
CDR3 DNA: TGTGCCAGCTCGAGGGGGATCAACACTGAAGCTTTCTTT
CDR3 protein: CASSRGINTEAFF

J gene: TRBJ2-3
clone size: few
V gene: TRBV12-1
D gene: -
CDR3 DNA: TGTGCCATCATACAGCGGGAGGGCCCCAAAGATACGCAGTATTTT
CDR3 protein: CAIIQREGPKDTQYF

J gene: TRBJ1-2
clone size: -
V gene: TRBV19
D gene: -
CDR3 DNA: TGTGCCAGTAGCCAAACCGTAGGCTCTAACTATGGCTACACCTTC
CDR3 protein: CASSQTVGSNYGYTF

J gene: TRBJ2-3
clone size: many
V gene: TRBV7-2
D gene: -
CDR3 DNA: TGTGCCAGCAGCTTCCAAGGCAGCACAGATACGCAGTATTTT
CDR3 protein: CASSFQGSTDTQYF

J gene: TRBJ2-5
clone size: -
V gene: TRBV18
D gene: -
CDR3 DNA: TGTGCCAGCTCACCAGCGGGACTCCAAGAGACCCAGTACTTC
CDR3 protein: CASSPAGLQETQYF

J gene: TRBJ2-3
clone size: once
V gene: TRBV14
D gene: -
CDR3 DNA: TGTGCCAGCAGCCAAGGTTCTGCCACAGATACGCAGTATTTT
CDR3 protein: CASSQGSATDTQYF

J gene: TRBJ2-7
clone size: -
V gene: TRBV29-1
D gene: TRBD1
CDR3 DNA: TGCAGCGCCTGCGTGAGGGACAGTTTGTACGAGCAGTACTTC
CDR3 protein: CSACVRDSLYEQYF

J gene: TRBJ1-5
clone size: -
V gene: TRBV19
D gene: TRBD1
CDR3 DNA: TGTGCCAGTACCGACCCAGGGGGCGGTCAGCCCCAGCATTTT
CDR3 protein: CASTDPGGGQPQHF

J gene: TRBJ1-3
clone size: few
V gene: TRBV18
D gene: TRBD1
CDR3 DNA: TGTGCCAGCTCACCGACGGACAGGGTAAACACCATATATTTT
CDR3 protein: CASSPTDRVNTIYF

J gene: TRBJ2-7
clone size: few
V gene: TRBV29-1
D gene: -
CDR3 DNA: TGCAGCGTAGGGGCAAGTTCCTACGAGCAGTACTTC
CDR3 protein: CSVGASSYEQYF

J gene: TRBJ2-5
clone size: -
V gene: TRBV29-1
D gene: -
CDR3 DNA: TGCAGCGTGAGAGGGGGGATTGGAGAGACCCAGTACTTC
CDR3 protein: CSVRGGIGETQYF

J gene: TRBJ2-1
clone size: many
V gene: TRBV7-9
D gene: -
CDR3 DNA: TGTGCCAGCAGCTTAGCTTCTTACAATGAGCAGTTCTTC
CDR3 protein: CASSLASYNEQFF

J gene: TRBJ2-1
clone size: -
V gene: TRBV12-3/TRBV12-4
D gene: TRBD1
CDR3 DNA: TGTGCCAGCAGTCACCCGACAGGGGATTGGTTCCAAACCGACTACAATGAGCAGTTCTTC
CDR3 protein: CASSHPTGDWFQTDYNEQFF

J gene: TRBJ1-5
clone size: few
V gene: TRBV6-1
D gene: TRBD1
CDR3 DNA: TGTGCCAGCAAGACGTCGACAGGGCCTAGCAATCAGCCCCAGCATTTT
CDR3 protein: CASKTSTGPSNQPQHF

J gene: TRBJ2-3
clone size: many
V gene: TRBV10-1
D gene: TRBD2
CDR3 DNA: TGCGCCAGCAGTGAGTCTGGACTAGCGGGAGGGATAGATACGCAGTATTTT
CDR3 protein: CASSESGLAGGIDTQYF

J gene: TRBJ2-7
clone size: -
V gene: TRBV4-2
D gene: TRBD1
CDR3 DNA: TGTGCCAGCAGCCAAGGAACGGAGTACAGGGGGCTCTACGAGCAGTACTTC
CDR3 protein: CASSQGTEYRGLYEQYF

J gene: TRBJ2-2
clone size: many
V gene: TRBV11-3
D gene: TRBD1
CDR3 DNA: TGTGCCAGCAGCTCAGGGGGCCTAAACACCGGGGAGCTGTTTTTT
CDR3 protein: CASSSGGLNTGELFF